The clone carrying this T cell receptor beta chain has a single count. This record comes from a study of T cell changes during pregnancy in multiple sclerosis. From germline, CDR1 is SGHTA and CDR2 FQGTGA. The length of the CDR3 is 15 residues. V was pared by 5 bases and J by 1 base, with 2 bases of the junction left unmatched. Sequencing was performed with immunoSEQ multiplex PCR; in TCRdb, only in-frame clones are kept and a portion is missing. The sample records about 57,000 clones, about nine tenths being singletons. This receptor was taken from a female donor in good health, enrolled as a control in a pregnancy study. The chain links TRBV7-3 to TRBJ2-3; 11 bases are shared with TRBD2. The material sequenced was peripheral blood, taken in the first trimester of pregnancy. The CDR3 sequence is CASSQLAGGTDTQYF. The CDR3 DNA reads as TGTGCCAGCAGCCAACTAGCGGGGGGCACAGATACGCAGTATTTT.